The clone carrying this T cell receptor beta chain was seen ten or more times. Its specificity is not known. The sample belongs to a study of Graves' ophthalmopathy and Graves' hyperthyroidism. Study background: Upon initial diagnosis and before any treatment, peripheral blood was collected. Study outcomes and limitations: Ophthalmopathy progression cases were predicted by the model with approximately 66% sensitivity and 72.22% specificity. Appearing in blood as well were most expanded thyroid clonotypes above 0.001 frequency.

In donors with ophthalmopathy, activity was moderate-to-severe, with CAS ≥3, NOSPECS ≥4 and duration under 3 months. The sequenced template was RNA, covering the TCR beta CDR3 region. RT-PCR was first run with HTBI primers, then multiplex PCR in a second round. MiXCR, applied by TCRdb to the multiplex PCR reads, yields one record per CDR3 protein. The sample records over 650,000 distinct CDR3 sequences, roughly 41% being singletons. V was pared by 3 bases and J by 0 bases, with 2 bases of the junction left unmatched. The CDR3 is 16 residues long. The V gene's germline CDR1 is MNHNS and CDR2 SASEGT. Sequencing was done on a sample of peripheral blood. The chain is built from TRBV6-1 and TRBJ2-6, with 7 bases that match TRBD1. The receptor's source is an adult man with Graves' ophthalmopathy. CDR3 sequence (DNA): TGTGCCAGCAGTGATGCAGGGGGCTCTGGGGCCAACGTCCTGACTTTC. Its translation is CASSDAGGSGANVLTF.